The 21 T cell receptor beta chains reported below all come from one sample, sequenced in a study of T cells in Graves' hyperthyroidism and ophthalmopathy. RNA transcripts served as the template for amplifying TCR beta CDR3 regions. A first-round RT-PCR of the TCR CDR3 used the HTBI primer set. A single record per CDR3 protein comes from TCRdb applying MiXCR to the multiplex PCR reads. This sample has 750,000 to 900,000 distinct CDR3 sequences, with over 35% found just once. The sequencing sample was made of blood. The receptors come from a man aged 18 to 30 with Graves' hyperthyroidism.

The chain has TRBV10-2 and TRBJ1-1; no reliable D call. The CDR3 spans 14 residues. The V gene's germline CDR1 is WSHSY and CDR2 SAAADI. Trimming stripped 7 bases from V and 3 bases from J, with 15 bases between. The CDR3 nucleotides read TGCGCCAGCACCCCCAACCCATTGCACACTGAAGCTTTCTTT. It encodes CASTPNPLHTEAFF.

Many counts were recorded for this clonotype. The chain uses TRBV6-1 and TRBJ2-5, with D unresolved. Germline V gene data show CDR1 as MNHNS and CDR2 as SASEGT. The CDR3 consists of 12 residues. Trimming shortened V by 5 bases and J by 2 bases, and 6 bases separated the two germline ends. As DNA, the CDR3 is TGTGCCAGCAGTTATTTGCAAGAGACCCAGTACTTC. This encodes CASSYLQETQYF.

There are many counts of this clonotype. The CDR3 DNA sequence: TGCAGTGCTAGACCGATACAGGGAGCGAACACTGAAGCTTTCTTT. The encoded protein is CSARPIQGANTEAFF. V is TRBV20-1 and J is TRBJ1-1; TRBD1 might be the D (6 bases). The CDR3 consists of 15 residues. Trimming left V 2 bases short and J 1 base short, with 14 bases between. Per the germline V gene, CDR1 is DFQATT and CDR2 is SNEGSKA (reference sequence).

For the CDR3, the DNA is TGTGCCACCGGGACAGGGACATTCGCTAACTATGGCTACACCTTC. Protein: CATGTGTFANYGYTF. This rearrangement joins TRBV10-3 to TRBJ1-2; 9 bases are shared with TRBD1. Germline CDR1 is ENHRY and CDR2 is SYGVKD. V was clipped by 10 bases and J by 0 bases; unmatched bases: 9. There are 15 residues in the CDR3.

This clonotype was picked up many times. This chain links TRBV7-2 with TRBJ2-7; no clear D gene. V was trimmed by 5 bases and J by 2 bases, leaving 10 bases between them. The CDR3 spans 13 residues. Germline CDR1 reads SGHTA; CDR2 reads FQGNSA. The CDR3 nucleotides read TGTGCCAGCAGCCCCGCTTCGACCTACGAGCAGTACTTC. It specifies CASSPASTYEQYF.

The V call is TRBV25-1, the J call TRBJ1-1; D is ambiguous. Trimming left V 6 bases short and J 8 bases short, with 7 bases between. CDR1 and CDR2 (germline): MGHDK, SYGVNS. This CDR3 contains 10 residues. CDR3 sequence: CASRTREAFF. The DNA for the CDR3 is TGTGCCAGCAGGACAAGGGAAGCTTTCTTT.

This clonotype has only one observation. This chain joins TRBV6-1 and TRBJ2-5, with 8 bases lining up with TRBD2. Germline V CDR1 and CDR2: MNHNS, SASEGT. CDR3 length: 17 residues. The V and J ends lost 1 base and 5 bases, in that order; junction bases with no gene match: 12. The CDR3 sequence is CASSEVGASGGMETQYF. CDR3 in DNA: TGTGCCAGCAGTGAAGTCGGAGCCAGCGGGGGAATGGAGACCCAGTACTTC.

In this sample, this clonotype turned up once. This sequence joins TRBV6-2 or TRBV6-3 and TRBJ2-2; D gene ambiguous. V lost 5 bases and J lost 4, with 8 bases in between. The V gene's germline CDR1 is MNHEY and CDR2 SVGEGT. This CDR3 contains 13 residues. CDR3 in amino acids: CASSAFVTGELFF. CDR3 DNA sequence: TGTGCCAGCAGTGCATTTGTCACCGGGGAGCTGTTTTTT.

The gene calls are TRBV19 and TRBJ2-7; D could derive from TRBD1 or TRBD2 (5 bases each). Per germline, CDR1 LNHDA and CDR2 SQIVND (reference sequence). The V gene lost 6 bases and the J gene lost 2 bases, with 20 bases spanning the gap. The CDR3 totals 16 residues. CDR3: CASSPFLGTETYEQYF. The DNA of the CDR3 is TGTGCCAGTAGCCCCTTTTTAGGGACGGAGACCTACGAGCAGTACTTC. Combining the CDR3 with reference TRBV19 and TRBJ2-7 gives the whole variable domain DGGITQSPKYLFRKEGQNVTLSCEQNLNHDAMYWYRQDPGQGLRLIYYSQIVNDFQKGDIAEGYSVSREKKESFPLTVTSAQKNPTAFYLCASSPFLGTETYEQYFGPGTRLTVT.

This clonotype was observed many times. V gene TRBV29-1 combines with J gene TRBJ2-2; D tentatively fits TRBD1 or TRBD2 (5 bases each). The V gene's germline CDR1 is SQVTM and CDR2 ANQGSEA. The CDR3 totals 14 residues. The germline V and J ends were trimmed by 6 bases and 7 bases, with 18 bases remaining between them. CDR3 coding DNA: TGCAGCGTGGCCCCGGGACCGCCTTTCGGGGAGCTGTTTTTT. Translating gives CSVAPGPPFGELFF.

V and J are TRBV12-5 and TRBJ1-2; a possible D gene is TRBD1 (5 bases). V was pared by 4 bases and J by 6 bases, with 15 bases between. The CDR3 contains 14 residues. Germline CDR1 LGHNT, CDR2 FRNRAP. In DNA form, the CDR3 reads TGTGCTAGTGGTTCTAACCCTCAGGGAAATGGCTACACCTTC. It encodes CASGSNPQGNGYTF.

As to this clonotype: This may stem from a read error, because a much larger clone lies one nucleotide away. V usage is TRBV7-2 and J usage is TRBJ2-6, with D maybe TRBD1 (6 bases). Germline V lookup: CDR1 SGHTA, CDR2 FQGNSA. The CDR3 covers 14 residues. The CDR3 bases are TGTGCCAGCAGCCCGGGACAATCGTCCAACGTCCTGGCTTTC. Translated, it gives CASSPGQSSNVLAF.

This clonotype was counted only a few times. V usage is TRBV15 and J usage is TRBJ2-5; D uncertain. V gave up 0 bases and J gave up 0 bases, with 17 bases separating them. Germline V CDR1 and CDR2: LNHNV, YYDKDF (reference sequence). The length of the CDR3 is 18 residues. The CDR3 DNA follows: TGTGCCACCAGCAGAGATAAGTCGACTGCTTCGTACCAAGAGACCCAGTACTTC. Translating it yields CATSRDKSTASYQETQYF.

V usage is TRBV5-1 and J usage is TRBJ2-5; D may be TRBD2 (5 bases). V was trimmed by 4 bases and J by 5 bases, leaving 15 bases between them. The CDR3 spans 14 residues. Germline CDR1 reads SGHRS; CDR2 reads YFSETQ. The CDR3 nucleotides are TGCGCCAGCAGCCTAACTAGGTCTGGCGAGACCCAGTACTTC. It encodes CASSLTRSGETQYF.

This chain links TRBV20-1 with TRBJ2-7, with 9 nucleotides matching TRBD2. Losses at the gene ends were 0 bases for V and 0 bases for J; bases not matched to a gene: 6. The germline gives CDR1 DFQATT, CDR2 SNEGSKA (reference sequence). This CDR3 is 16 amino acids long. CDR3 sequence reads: CSARDPLAGSSYEQYF. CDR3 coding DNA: TGCAGTGCTAGAGATCCCCTAGCGGGAAGCTCCTACGAGCAGTACTTC.

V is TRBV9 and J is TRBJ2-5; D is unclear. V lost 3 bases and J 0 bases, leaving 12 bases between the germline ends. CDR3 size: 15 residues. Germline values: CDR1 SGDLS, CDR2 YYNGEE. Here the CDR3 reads CASSAPDTNQETQYF. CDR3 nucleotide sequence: TGTGCCAGCAGCGCTCCCGACACAAACCAAGAGACCCAGTACTTC.

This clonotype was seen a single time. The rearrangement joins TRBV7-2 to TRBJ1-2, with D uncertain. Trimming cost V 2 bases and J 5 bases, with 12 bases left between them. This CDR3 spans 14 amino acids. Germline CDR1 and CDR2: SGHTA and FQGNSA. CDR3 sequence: CASSLKGIRYGYTF. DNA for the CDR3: TGTGCCAGCAGCTTAAAAGGGATACGGTATGGCTACACCTTC.

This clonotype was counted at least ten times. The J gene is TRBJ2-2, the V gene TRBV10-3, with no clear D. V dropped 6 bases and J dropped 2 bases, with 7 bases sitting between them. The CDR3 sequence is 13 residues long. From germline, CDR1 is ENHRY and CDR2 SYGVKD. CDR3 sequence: CAISGPNTGELFF. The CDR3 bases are TGTGCCATCAGCGGGCCAAACACCGGGGAGCTGTTTTTT.

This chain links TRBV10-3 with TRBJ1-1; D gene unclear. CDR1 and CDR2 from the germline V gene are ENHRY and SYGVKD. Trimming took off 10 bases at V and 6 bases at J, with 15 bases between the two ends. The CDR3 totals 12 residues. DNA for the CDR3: TGTGCCACCAGAGTAAATGGCGCTGAAGCTTTCTTT. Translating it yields CATRVNGAEAFF.

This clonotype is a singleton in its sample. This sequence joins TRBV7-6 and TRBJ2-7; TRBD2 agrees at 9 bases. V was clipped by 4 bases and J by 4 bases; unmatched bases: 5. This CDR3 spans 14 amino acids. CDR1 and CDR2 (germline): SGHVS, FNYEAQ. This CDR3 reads CASSSRLAAYEQYF. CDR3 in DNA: TGTGCCAGCAGCTCCAGACTAGCGGCATACGAGCAGTACTTC. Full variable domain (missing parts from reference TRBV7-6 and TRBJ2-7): GAGVSQSPRYKVTKRGQDVALRCDPISGHVSLYWYRQALGQGPEFLTYFNYEAQQDKSGLPNDRFSAERPEGSISTLTIQRTEQRDSAMYRCASSSRLAAYEQYFGPGTRLTVT.

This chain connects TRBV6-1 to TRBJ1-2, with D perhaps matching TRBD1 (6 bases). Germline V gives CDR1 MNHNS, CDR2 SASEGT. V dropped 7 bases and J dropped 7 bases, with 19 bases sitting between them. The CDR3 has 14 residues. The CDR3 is CASTSWGGALGYTF. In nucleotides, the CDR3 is TGTGCCAGCACCTCCTGGGGGGGGGCCCTTGGCTACACCTTC.